These 20 T cell receptor beta chains share one sample of origin, sequenced in a study of tumor-infiltrating lymphocytes in primary liver carcinoma. TCR beta cDNA was made from approximately 500 ng total RNA with a constant-region primer. ARM-PCR was slightly modified, and three nested multiplex PCR rounds with it gave rise to the TCR beta libraries. Primers for the first two PCR rounds were TRBV1-TRBV30 forward primers and a C-beta reverse primer (about 9 cycles per round). TCRdb re-called the multiplex PCR reads through MiXCR, storing one row per CDR3 protein. Of about 210,000 distinct CDR3 sequences detected, around 81% appear once; the ten largest clones hold over 15%. Between about 19 and 34 mg of unsorted bulk tissue served as the source from which RNA and DNA were co-extracted. The sample was tumor tissue from primary liver carcinoma. These receptors all come from a man aged 40-49 years with primary liver carcinoma and hepatitis B virus infection.

This clonotype was seen repeatedly, ten times or more. V and J are TRBV5-1 and TRBJ2-1, with TRBD2 matching over 9 bases. The V gene end was trimmed by 1 base and the J gene end by 6 bases; junction bases not matched to a gene: 5. The CDR3 loop spans 15 amino acids. CDR1 and CDR2 from the germline V gene are SGHRS and YFSETQ. CDR3 amino acids: CASSLTAGGSNEQFF. The CDR3 bases are TGCGCCAGCAGCTTGACGGCGGGAGGGAGCAATGAGCAGTTCTTC.

As regards this clonotype: Its ends do not fully match the called genes, so a read error is possible. The CDR3 bases are TGCACCAGCAGCAGGTCAAACAATGAGCAGTTCTTC. Protein product: CTSSRSNNEQFF. The genes are TRBV10-2 and TRBJ2-1; no definite D call. The length of the CDR3 is 12 residues. Germline V CDR1 and CDR2: WSHSY, SAAADI.

This clonotype appeared many times. This chain joins TRBV6-1 and TRBJ2-3; 12 bases align to TRBD2. The CDR3 contains 15 residues. J was trimmed by 4 bases and V by 2 bases; bases with no gene match: 1. CDR1 and CDR2 from the germline V gene are MNHNS and SASEGT. Here the CDR3 DNA reads TGTGCCAGCAGTGAACTAGCGGGAGGGCCAGATACGCAGTATTTT. As protein: CASSELAGGPDTQYF.

Ten or more counts support this clonotype. CDR3 DNA sequence: TGCGCCAGCAGCGCACAGGGGAACCATGGCTACACCTTC. This sequence encodes CASSAQGNHGYTF. This sequence joins TRBV5-1 and TRBJ1-2; 7 nucleotides line up with TRBD1. The V and J ends lost 4 bases and 6 bases, in that order; junction bases with no gene match: 6. This CDR3 contains 13 residues. Germline CDR1 is SGHRS and CDR2 is YFSETQ.

About this clonotype itself: Just one base apart from a much larger clone, this may be a read error. The J gene is TRBJ2-3, the V gene TRBV28; D might be TRBD2 (7 bases). Germline values: CDR1 MDHEN, CDR2 SYDVKM. This CDR3 has 14 residues. In DNA form, the CDR3 reads TGTGCCAGCAGTTTCGGGCGGGGGCGAGATACGCGGTATTTT. Translating gives CASSFGRGRDTRYF.

V usage is TRBV7-8 and J usage is TRBJ2-5; tentative D call: TRBD1 (6 bases). Germline CDR1 reads SGHVS; CDR2 reads FQNEAQ. The CDR3 length is 14 residues. The germline V and J ends were trimmed by 5 bases and 6 bases, with 16 bases remaining between them. This CDR3 is CASSRDRGIKTQYF. The CDR3 DNA sequence: TGTGCCAGCAGCAGGGATAGGGGGATTAAGACCCAGTACTTC.

V gene TRBV11-1 combines with J gene TRBJ2-5; no definite D call. CDR3 length: 12 residues. Germline V gene sequence: CDR1 SGHAT, CDR2 FQDESV (reference sequence). With 8 bases removed from V and 5 bases from J, the gap between germline ends came to 12 bases. The CDR3 is CASCQLVETQYF. The CDR3 DNA reads as TGTGCCAGCTGCCAGCTGGTGGAGACCCAGTACTTC.

This clonotype has just a few counts. This sequence may be a read error, since a much larger clone differs from it by one base. The chain combines TRBV6-2 or TRBV6-3 with TRBJ1-1, with TRBD1 matching 7 bases. This CDR3 has 13 amino acids. From germline, CDR1 is MNHEY and CDR2 SVGEGT. The CDR3, as DNA: TGTGCCAACAGTCGACAGGGTTACACTGAAGCTTTCTTT. Translating it yields CANSRQGYTEAFF.

This clonotype was recorded once. This chain uses TRBV11-2 with TRBJ2-5; D is uncertain. Trimming took 5 bases from V and 9 from J, leaving 22 bases between them. CDR1 SGHAT and CDR2 FQNNGV come from the germline V gene. The CDR3 loop spans 15 amino acids. CDR3: CASSLRSAPGVAQYF. The CDR3 DNA follows: TGTGCCAGCAGCCTCCGGTCAGCCCCAGGAGTGGCCCAGTACTTC.

As concerns this clonotype: Mismatch with germline at one junction end may stem from a read error. The chain employs TRBV11-2 and TRBJ1-5; tentative D call: TRBD1 (6 bases). The CDR3 totals 17 residues. Germline assignment: CDR1 SGHAT and CDR2 FQNNGV. The CDR3 loop reads CASNLVGITGRNQPQHF. DNA for the CDR3: TGTGCCAGCAACTTAGTAGGGATAACAGGGAGGAATCAGCCCCAGCATTTT.

As concerns this clonotype: With a much larger clone just one base away, this may be a read error. The chain carries TRBV28 and TRBJ2-1; TRBD2 agrees at 8 bases. J was trimmed by 10 bases and V by 8 bases; bases with no gene match: 16. The CDR3 is 15 residues long. Germline CDR1 is MDHEN and CDR2 is SYDVKM. CDR3 nucleotide sequence: TGTGCCAGCGGCAAGCGGGAGCGCCGACTCTCCGAGCAGTTCTTC. Translation: CASGKRERRLSEQFF.

V gene TRBV12-3 or TRBV12-4 combines with J gene TRBJ2-7, with D hard to call. This CDR3 region has 14 residues. The CDR3 spells CVSSIPVLPYEQYF. The CDR3 DNA sequence: TGTGTCAGTAGCATCCCGGTACTCCCATACGAGCAGTACTTC.

As regards this clonotype: Relative to the germline gene, one junction end is altered; a read error may explain this. This rearrangement joins TRBV12-3 or TRBV12-4 to TRBJ1-5; no reliable D call. The CDR3 runs 14 residues. The CDR3 sequence is CASSFRLSSQPQLF. CDR3 DNA: TGTGCCAGCAGTTTTCGGCTGAGCAGTCAGCCCCAGCTTTTT.

Regarding this clonotype: At one boundary the junction diverges from the germline segment, which might be a read error. Written as DNA, the CDR3 is TGCAGCGTTAGGACTAGCGGGAGTTGGGCAGAGGCCCATTACTTC. Encoded protein: CSVRTSGSWAEAHYF. The gene calls are TRBV29-1 and TRBJ2-5, with TRBD2 matching over 13 bases. The CDR3 runs to 15 residues. Germline CDR1 reads SQVTM; CDR2 reads ANQGSEA.

The chain is built from TRBV6-5 and TRBJ2-7; a weak D match, TRBD1 (6 bases). The CDR3 sequence is 16 residues long. In germline, CDR1 is MNHEY, CDR2 SVGAGI. V was trimmed by 2 bases and J by 10 bases, leaving 24 bases between them. The CDR3 DNA reads as TGTGCCAGCAGTTACCTGATGGGGGCGAGAAAGGGAGAACAGTACTTC. Its translation: CASSYLMGARKGEQYF.

In the case of this clonotype: At one of its ends the junction is not consistent with the germline gene, which may arise from a read error. The genes are TRBV19 and TRBJ2-7, with a possible D match to TRBD2 (6 bases). There are 15 residues in the CDR3. Germline CDR1 reads LNHDA; CDR2 reads SQIVND (reference sequence). The CDR3 nucleotides read TGTGCCAGTAATACTGGGACTTCCTCGATCTACGAACAGTACTTC. Amino acids: CASNTGTSSIYEQYF.

As regards this clonotype: An end of the junction differs from the germline gene, which may be a read error. V usage is TRBV6-2 or TRBV6-3 and J usage is TRBJ2-7; TRBD1 aligns across 7 bases. The V gene's germline CDR1 is MNHEY and CDR2 SVGEGT. The CDR3 consists of 16 residues. DNA for the CDR3: TGTACCAGCAGTTACTCGACACAGGGGAATCGCTACGAGCAATACTTC. This gives the protein CTSSYSTQGNRYEQYF.

V and J are TRBV6-6 and TRBJ1-2; D gene uncertain. V was trimmed by 7 bases and J by 1 base, leaving 13 bases between them. The germline V gene has CDR1 MNHNY and CDR2 SVGAGI (reference sequence). CDR3 length equals 14 residues. The CDR3 nucleotides are TGTGCCAGCAATTTCCCGGATAGTAACTATGGCTACACCTTC. Translating it yields CASNFPDSNYGYTF.

The gene calls are TRBV12-3 or TRBV12-4 and TRBJ1-1, with D possibly being TRBD1 (5 bases). This CDR3 has 14 residues. V was clipped by 5 bases and J by 4 bases, with 14 bases between them. The DNA for the CDR3 is TGTGCCAGCAGTCCCCCCAGGGTAAGCACTGAAGCTTTCTTT. It codes for CASSPPRVSTEAFF.

This clonotype was picked up a small number of times. The chain uses TRBV14 and TRBJ2-1; TRBD2 matches 8 bases. The CDR3 sequence is 16 residues long. The germline V gene encodes CDR1 SGHDN and CDR2 FVKESK. CDR3 protein: CTSGAVAGWVNNEQFF. The CDR3 nucleotides read TGTACTAGCGGTGCCGTAGCGGGATGGGTAAACAATGAGCAGTTCTTC.